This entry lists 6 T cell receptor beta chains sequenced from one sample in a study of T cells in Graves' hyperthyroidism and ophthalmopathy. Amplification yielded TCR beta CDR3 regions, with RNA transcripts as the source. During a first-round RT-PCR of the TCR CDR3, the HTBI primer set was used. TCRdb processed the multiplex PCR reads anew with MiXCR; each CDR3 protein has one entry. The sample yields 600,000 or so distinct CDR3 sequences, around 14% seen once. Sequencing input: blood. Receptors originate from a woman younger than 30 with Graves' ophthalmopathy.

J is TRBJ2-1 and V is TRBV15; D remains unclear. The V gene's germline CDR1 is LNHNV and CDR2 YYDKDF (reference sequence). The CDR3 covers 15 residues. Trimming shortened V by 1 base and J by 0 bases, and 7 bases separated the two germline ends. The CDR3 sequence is CATSRARSSYNEQFF. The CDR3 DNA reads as TGTGCCACCAGCAGAGCGCGAAGCTCCTACAATGAGCAGTTCTTC.

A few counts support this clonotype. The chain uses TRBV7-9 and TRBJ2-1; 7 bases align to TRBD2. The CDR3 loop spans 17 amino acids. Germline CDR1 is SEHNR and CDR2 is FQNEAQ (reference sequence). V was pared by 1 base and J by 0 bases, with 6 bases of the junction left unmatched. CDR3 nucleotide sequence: TGTGCCAGCAGCTTAGGGTCTAGCGGTTACTCCTACAATGAGCAGTTCTTC. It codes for CASSLGSSGYSYNEQFF. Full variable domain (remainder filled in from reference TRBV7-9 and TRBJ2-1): DTGVSQNPRHKITKRGQNVTFRCDPISEHNRLYWYRQTLGQGPEFLTYFQNEAQLEKSRLLSDRFSAERPKGSFSTLEIQRTEQGDSAMYLCASSLGSSGYSYNEQFFGPGTRLTVL.

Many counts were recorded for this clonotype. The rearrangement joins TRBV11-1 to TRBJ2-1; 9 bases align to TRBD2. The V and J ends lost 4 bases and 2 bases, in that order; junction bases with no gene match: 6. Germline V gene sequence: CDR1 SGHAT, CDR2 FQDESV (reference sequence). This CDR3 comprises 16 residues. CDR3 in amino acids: CASSSIAGVPYNEQFF. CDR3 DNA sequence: TGTGCCAGCAGCTCTATAGCGGGAGTTCCCTACAATGAGCAGTTCTTC.

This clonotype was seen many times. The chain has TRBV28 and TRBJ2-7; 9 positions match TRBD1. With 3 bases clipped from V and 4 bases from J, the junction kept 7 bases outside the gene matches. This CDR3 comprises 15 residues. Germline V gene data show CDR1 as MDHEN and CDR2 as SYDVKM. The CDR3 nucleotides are TGTGCCAGCAGTTTGTGGACAGGGGATTGGTACGAGCAGTACTTC. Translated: CASSLWTGDWYEQYF. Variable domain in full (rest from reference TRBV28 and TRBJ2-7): DVKVTQSSRYLVKRTGEKVFLECVQDMDHENMFWYRQDPGLGLRLIYFSYDVKMKEKGDIPEGYSVSREKKERFSLILESASTNQTSMYLCASSLWTGDWYEQYFGPGTRLTVT.

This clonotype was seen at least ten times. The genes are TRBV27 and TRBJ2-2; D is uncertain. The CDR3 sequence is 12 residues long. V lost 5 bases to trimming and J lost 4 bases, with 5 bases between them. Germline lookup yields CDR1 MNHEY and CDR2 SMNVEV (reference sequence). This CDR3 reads CASSPTTGELFF. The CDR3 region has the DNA TGTGCCAGCAGTCCAACCACCGGGGAGCTGTTTTTT.

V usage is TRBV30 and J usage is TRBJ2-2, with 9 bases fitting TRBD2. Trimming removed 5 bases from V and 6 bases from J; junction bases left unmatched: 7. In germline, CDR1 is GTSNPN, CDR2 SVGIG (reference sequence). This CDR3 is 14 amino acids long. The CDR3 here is CAWRSGRGAGELFF. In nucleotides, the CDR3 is TGTGCCTGGCGTAGCGGGAGAGGAGCCGGGGAGCTGTTTTTT.